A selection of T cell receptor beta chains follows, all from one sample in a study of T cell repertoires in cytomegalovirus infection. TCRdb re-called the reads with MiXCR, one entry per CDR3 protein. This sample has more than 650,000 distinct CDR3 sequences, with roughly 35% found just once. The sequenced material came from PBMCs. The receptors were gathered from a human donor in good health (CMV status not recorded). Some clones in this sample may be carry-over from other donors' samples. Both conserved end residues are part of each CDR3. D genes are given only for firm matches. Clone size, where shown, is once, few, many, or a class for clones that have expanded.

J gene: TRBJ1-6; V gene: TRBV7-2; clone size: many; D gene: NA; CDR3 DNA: TGTGCCAGCAGCTCACTGATGTCATCACCCCTCCACTTT; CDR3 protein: CASSSLMSSPLHF
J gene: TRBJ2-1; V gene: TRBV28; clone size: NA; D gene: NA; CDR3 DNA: TGTGCCAGCAGGCCAGGGGGGACCTACAATGAGCAGTTCTTC; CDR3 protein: CASRPGGTYNEQFF
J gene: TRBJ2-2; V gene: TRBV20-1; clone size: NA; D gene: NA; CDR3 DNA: TGCAGTGCTAGCCCGGGGAACACCGGGGAGCTGTTTTTT; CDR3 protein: CSASPGNTGELFF
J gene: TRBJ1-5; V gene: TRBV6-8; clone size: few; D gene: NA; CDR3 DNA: TGTGCCAGCAGCGGAGCAGAGGGTCAGCCCCAGCATTTT; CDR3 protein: CASSGAEGQPQHF
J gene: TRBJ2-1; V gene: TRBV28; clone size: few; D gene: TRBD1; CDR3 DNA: TGTGCCAGCAGTCCTGGGACAGGGGGCTCCTACAATGAGCAGTTCTTC; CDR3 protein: CASSPGTGGSYNEQFF
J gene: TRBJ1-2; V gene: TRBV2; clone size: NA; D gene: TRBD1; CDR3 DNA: TGTGCCAGCAGAGCACAACAGGGGGCGCGATTCTATGGCTACACCTTC; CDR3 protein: CASRAQQGARFYGYTF
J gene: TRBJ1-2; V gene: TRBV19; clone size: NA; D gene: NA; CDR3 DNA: TGTGCCAGTAACATCGATACAGGGAACTATGGCTACACCTTC; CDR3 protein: CASNIDTGNYGYTF
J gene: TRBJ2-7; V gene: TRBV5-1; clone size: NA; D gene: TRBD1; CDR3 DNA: TGCGCCAGCAGCTTGATCTCAGGGGGAGATGAGCAGTACTTC; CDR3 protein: CASSLISGGDEQYF
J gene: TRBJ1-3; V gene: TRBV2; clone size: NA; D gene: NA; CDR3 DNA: TGTGCCAGCAGTGAATCGGAGTCCGTTTCTGGAAACACCATATATTTT; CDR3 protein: CASSESESVSGNTIYF
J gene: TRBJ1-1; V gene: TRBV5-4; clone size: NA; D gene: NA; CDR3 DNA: TGTGCCAGCAGCACTAATCGGGGGCACGCTGAAGCTTTCTTT; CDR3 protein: CASSTNRGHAEAFF
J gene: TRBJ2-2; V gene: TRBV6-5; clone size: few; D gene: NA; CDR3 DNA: TGTGCCAGCAGTTATCGCGGGGAGCTGTTTTTT; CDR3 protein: CASSYRGELFF
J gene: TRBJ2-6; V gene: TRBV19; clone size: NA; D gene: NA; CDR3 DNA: TGTGCCAGTATGATGGGCAGGTTCCTCTCTGGGGCCAACGTCCTGACTTTC; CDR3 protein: CASMMGRFLSGANVLTF
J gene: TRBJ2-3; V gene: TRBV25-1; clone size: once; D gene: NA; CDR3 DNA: TGTGCCAGCAGTGAACCCGGACAGGGAGGGAGCACAGATACGCAGTATTTT; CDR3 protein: CASSEPGQGGSTDTQYF
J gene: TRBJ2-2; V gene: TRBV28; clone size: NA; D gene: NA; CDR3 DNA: TGTGCCAGCACTAGAGGAGGGCCAATCACCGGGGAGCTGTTTTTT; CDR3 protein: CASTRGGPITGELFF
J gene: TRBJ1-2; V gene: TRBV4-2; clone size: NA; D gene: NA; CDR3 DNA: TGTGCCAGCAGCCAAGAGGGCCATGGGGACGGCTACACCTTC; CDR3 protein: CASSQEGHGDGYTF
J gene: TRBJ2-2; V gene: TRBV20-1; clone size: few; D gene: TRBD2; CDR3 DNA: TGCAGTGCTGCAGGGAGGGTTAAGAACACCGGGGAGCTGTTTTTT; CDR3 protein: CSAAGRVKNTGELFF
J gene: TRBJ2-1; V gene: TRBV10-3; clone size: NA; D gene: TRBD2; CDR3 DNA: TGTGCCATCACCCAACTAGCGGGAGTAAATGAGCAGTTCTTC; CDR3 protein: CAITQLAGVNEQFF
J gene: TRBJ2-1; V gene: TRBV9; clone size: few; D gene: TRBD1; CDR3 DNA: TGTGCCAGCAGCGTAGCTCCGGGACAGGGGAATGAGCAGTTCTTC; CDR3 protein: CASSVAPGQGNEQFF
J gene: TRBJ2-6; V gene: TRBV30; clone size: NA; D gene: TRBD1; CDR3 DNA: TGTGCCCAGGACAGGGGGGCCAACGTCCTGACTTTC; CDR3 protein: CAQDRGANVLTF